Below, 13 T cell receptor beta chains from the same sample are listed, as sequenced in a study of T cells after yellow fever vaccination. MiXCR, run by TCRdb on the 5' RACE reads, gives a single entry per CDR3 protein. The top ten hold roughly 17% of the sample, which has about 580,000 distinct CDR3 sequences, roughly 17% seen once. The specimen comprised PBMCs, sampled 4 to 5 days after the first yellow fever vaccination. Receptors were obtained from a man aged 18 to 29 who received the YFV17D yellow fever vaccine.

This chain joins TRBV19 and TRBJ2-3; D uncertain. The CDR3 consists of 14 residues. Germline-derived CDR1 and CDR2 are LNHDA and SQIVND (reference sequence). Trimming removed 5 bases at V and 2 bases at J, with 11 bases between. CDR3 residues: CASSVPAPTDTQYF. CDR3 nucleotides: TGTGCCAGTAGTGTGCCGGCCCCCACAGATACGCAGTATTTT.

This clonotype was counted between two and nine times. The V call is TRBV4-2, the J call TRBJ2-1; D may be TRBD1 (6 bases). V was cut by 5 bases and J by 5 bases, with 10 bases left in between. The germline gives CDR1 LGHNA, CDR2 YNFKEQ. The length of the CDR3 is 13 residues. CDR3 nucleotides: TGTGCCAGCAGCGGGACAACGCACAATGAGCAGTTCTTC. Translated, it gives CASSGTTHNEQFF.

The chain recombines TRBV19 with TRBJ1-1; D is uncertain. Germline lookup yields CDR1 LNHDA and CDR2 SQIVND (reference sequence). V lost 9 bases to trimming and J lost 4 bases, with 15 bases between them. The length of the CDR3 is 13 residues. CDR3 nucleotides: TGTGCCAGCGGGGAGGTGGTAGGCACTGAAGCTTTCTTT. Translated: CASGEVVGTEAFF.

Turning to this clonotype: The germline gene is not matched at one end of the junction; a read error may be the cause. This chain connects TRBV7-2 to TRBJ2-5; 13 positions match TRBD2. Germline V lookup: CDR1 SGHTA, CDR2 FQGNSA. The CDR3 has 19 amino acids. CDR3 protein: CASSLAGTSGVGFQETQYF. The DNA of the CDR3 is TGTGCCAGCAGCCTAGCCGGGACTAGCGGGGTTGGCTTCCAAGAGACCCAGTACTTC.

This clonotype was observed a handful of times. The chain combines TRBV7-2 with TRBJ2-1, with TRBD2 identical over 8 bases. V shed 1 base, J shed 6 bases, and the junction held 8 bases outside the gene matches. CDR1 is SGHTA and CDR2 is FQGNSA in the germline V gene. The CDR3 spans 16 residues. CDR3: CASSLDGGAPLNEQFF. Written as DNA, the CDR3 is TGTGCCAGCAGCTTAGACGGGGGGGCCCCCCTCAATGAGCAGTTCTTC.

This clonotype was detected only a few times. The chain uses TRBV3-1 and TRBJ2-5; D is undetermined. V was cut by 5 bases and J by 5 bases, with 12 bases left in between. This CDR3 is 13 amino acids long. CDR1 LGHDT and CDR2 YNNKEL come from the germline V gene (reference sequence). In DNA, the CDR3 is TGTGCCAGCAGCTCTACAGAATTGGAGACCCAGTACTTC. Protein sequence: CASSSTELETQYF.

For the CDR3, the DNA is TGTGCCAGCAGCCAAGGGCAGGGGGCGGGATGGAATGAGCAGTTCTTC. Encoded protein: CASSQGQGAGWNEQFF. The rearrangement joins TRBV14 to TRBJ2-1; 8 nucleotides match TRBD1. CDR1 and CDR2 (germline): SGHDN, FVKESK. The CDR3 runs to 16 residues. The trim removed 1 base at V and 7 bases at J, leaving 9 bases unmatched.

This chain uses TRBV5-5 with TRBJ2-6; D gene unclear. This CDR3 contains 17 residues. V was trimmed by 1 base and J by 2 bases, leaving 13 bases between them. Germline V CDR1 and CDR2: SGHKS, YYEKEE (reference sequence). CDR3 region: CASSLSFERTGANVLTF. CDR3 nucleotide sequence: TGTGCCAGCAGCTTGTCATTCGAAAGAACTGGGGCCAACGTCCTGACTTTC.

This clonotype was observed a few times. V and J are TRBV6-1 and TRBJ2-7; 9 positions match TRBD2. The V and J ends lost 4 bases and 7 bases, in that order; junction bases with no gene match: 11. Germline loops: CDR1 MNHNS, CDR2 SASEGT. The CDR3 has 15 amino acids. In DNA, the CDR3 is TGTGCCAGCAGTGCAATCAGCGGGGGGCGCCTTGAGCAGTACTTC. Amino acid sequence: CASSAISGGRLEQYF.

This clonotype was detected only a few times. The V gene is TRBV7-8, the J gene TRBJ2-1; D may be TRBD2 (5 bases). Germline V gene sequence: CDR1 SGHVS, CDR2 FQNEAQ. The CDR3 runs 13 residues. The V and J ends lost 7 bases and 4 bases respectively, with 11 bases between them. The CDR3 region is CASNSGRYNEQFF. Here the CDR3 DNA reads TGTGCCAGCAACAGCGGACGATACAATGAGCAGTTCTTC.

The chain links TRBV20-1 to TRBJ1-1; possible D gene TRBD1, 5 bases. The V gene lost 6 bases and the J gene lost 10 bases, with 21 bases spanning the gap. This CDR3 has 13 residues. Per germline, CDR1 DFQATT and CDR2 SNEGSKA (reference sequence). Here the CDR3 reads CSAEAQARGLAFF. The CDR3 bases are TGCAGTGCCGAGGCACAGGCTCGAGGCCTAGCTTTCTTT.

This clonotype was observed a few times. CDR3 loop: CASSLTRTGTKNIQYF. DNA for the CDR3: TGTGCCAGCAGCTTAACTCGGACAGGGACCAAAAACATTCAGTACTTC. This chain uses TRBV11-2 with TRBJ2-4; 8 bases align to TRBD1. The CDR3 contains 16 residues. Germline V gives CDR1 SGHAT, CDR2 FQNNGV. V gave up 2 bases and J gave up 2 bases; unmatched junction bases: 5.

The CDR3 DNA follows: TGTGCCATCACCGACGCCTACGGCCTCACTGAAGCTTTCTTT. This translates into CAITDAYGLTEAFF. The chain has TRBV10-3 and TRBJ1-1, with unresolved D. CDR1 is ENHRY, CDR2 SYGVKD, per germline. This CDR3 contains 14 residues. The ends were cut back, 7 bases at V and 4 bases at J, with 16 bases in the middle.